Listed below are T cell receptor beta chains from one sample, sequenced in a study of T cells in localized non-small cell lung cancer. Clones were sequenced by immunoSEQ multiplex PCR, and TCRdb holds only the in-frame ones, with some missing. The sample records about 1,500 clones, approximately 20% being singletons. This specimen consisted of normal lung tissue next to the tumor, obtained before any cancer treatment. These receptors were collected from a woman between 40 and 69 years old with stage I lung adenocarcinoma. CDR3s include the opening cysteine and the closing phenylalanine or tryptophan.

v_gene: TRBV6-8
j_gene: TRBJ2-1
CDR3aa: CASRITQGSRIYNEQFF

v_gene: TRBV19
j_gene: TRBJ2-6
CDR3aa: CASSPPTGVGANVLTF